The rows below give T cell receptor beta chains drawn from one sample of a study of T cells in Graves' hyperthyroidism and ophthalmopathy. A single record per CDR3 protein comes from TCRdb applying MiXCR to the multiplex PCR reads. The table includes roughly 250,000 distinct CDR3 sequences, roughly 22% detected once. Sequencing used blood. These receptors all come from a man aged 25 to 40 with Graves' ophthalmopathy. Both conserved end residues are part of each CDR3. The D gene is left open where the match is weak. Not all rows give a size; the values are once, few, many and, for expanded clones, a class.

size	V	J	D	DNA	CDR3
few	TRBV9	TRBJ2-6	-	TGTGCCAGCAGCATAACGGCTGGGGCCAACGTCCTGACTTTC	CASSITAGANVLTF
-	TRBV7-6	TRBJ2-1	TRBD1	TGTGCCAGCAGCCGGACAGGGTATGAGCAGTTCTTC	CASSRTGYEQFF
-	TRBV2	TRBJ1-4	-	TGTGCCAGCAGGAGGGAATCCACTAATGAAAAACTGTTTTTT	CASRRESTNEKLFF
-	TRBV5-1	TRBJ2-5	-	TGCGCCAGCAGCTTGGCCGACTCGTGGCTCGAGACCCAGTACTTC	CASSLADSWLETQYF
once	TRBV18	TRBJ1-1	TRBD1	TGTGCCAGCTCACCCACGGGACAGGGGTCGAACACTGAAGCTTTCTTT	CASSPTGQGSNTEAFF
few	TRBV5-6	TRBJ2-5	-	TGTGCCAGCAGCTCCCGACTAGGGAAGGGGACCCAGTACTTC	CASSSRLGKGTQYF
many	TRBV28	TRBJ2-7	TRBD2	TGTGCCAGCAGTCCTACGGTGGCGGGAGGGCCGTACGAGCAGTACTTC	CASSPTVAGGPYEQYF
many	TRBV20-1	TRBJ1-5	-	TGCAGTGGATCTTCAGAGAGCAATCAGCCCCAGCATTTT	CSGSSESNQPQHF
few	TRBV5-1	TRBJ2-5	TRBD2	TGCGCCAGCAGTCCCGGGGGGGGACAAGAGACCCAGTACTTC	CASSPGGGQETQYF
few	TRBV2	TRBJ1-1	-	TGTGCCAGCAGTGTGACAGGAGCTGAAGCTTTCTTT	CASSVTGAEAFF
-	TRBV4-1	TRBJ1-5	-	TGCGCCAGCAGCCACGATACAGGAGGGAATCAGCCCCAGCATTTT	CASSHDTGGNQPQHF
-	TRBV28	TRBJ1-1	TRBD1	TGTGCCAGCAGTTTCTCCGGGACAGGGGGCACTGAAGCTTTCTTT	CASSFSGTGGTEAFF
-	TRBV11-2	TRBJ2-5	-	TGTGCCAGCAGCTTCGGAGGGGTTCGGGAGACCCAGTACTTC	CASSFGGVRETQYF
-	TRBV27	TRBJ2-3	-	TGTGCCAGCAGTTTACGGGTGACAGTTAGCACAGATACGCAGTATTTT	CASSLRVTVSTDTQYF